This section outlines one TCR beta chain sequence together with its context. Antigen: not known. The CDR3 is made up of 15 amino acids. The germline V gene encodes CDR1 SGHTA and CDR2 FQGNSA. Trimming stripped 1 base from V and 2 bases from J, with 11 bases between. The data were taken from a study of T cells in localized non-small cell lung cancer. Findings of the study overall: There were a median around 60 of the top 100 tumor clones appearing in adjacent lung. Longer overall survival was associated with a higher density of T cells in the blood. Since sequencing was restricted to only one region of the tumor, intratumor heterogeneity remains a possibility.

Measured with immunoSEQ multiplex PCR; TCRdb has only the in-frame clones, and not every one. The sample lists about 24,000 clones; around nine tenths were seen once. This receptor was identified in a woman aged 40-69 years with stage I lung adenocarcinoma. The specimen comprised peripheral blood, sampled before any cancer treatment. This sequence joins TRBV7-2 and TRBJ1-2; tentatively, D is TRBD1 (6 bases). In nucleotides, the CDR3 is TGTGCCAGCAGCTTAGACAGGGAGGGGAACTATGGCTACACCTTC. This codes for CASSLDREGNYGYTF.